The entry below describes one TCR beta chain. The antigen is unknown. A much larger clone sits a single nucleotide away, making a read error possible. Individuals with ophthalmopathy presented a Clinical Activity Score of at least 3, a NOSPECS grade of at least 4 and a duration under 3 months. The V gene end was trimmed by 3 bases and the J gene end by 9 bases; junction bases not matched to a gene: 6. The CDR3 extends over 16 amino acids. CDR1 and CDR2 (germline): MNHGY, SVAAGI. TCR beta CDR3 regions were amplified from RNA transcripts. RT-PCR in the first round (using the HTBI primer set) targeted the TCR CDR3. Using its own MiXCR run on the multiplex PCR reads, TCRdb lists one record per CDR3 protein. The sample records hundreds of thousands of distinct CDR3 sequences, roughly 15% being singletons. These data are taken from a study of T cells in Graves' hyperthyroidism and ophthalmopathy. Notes on the study in general: Most clonotypes expanded in thyroid above 0.001 were likewise present in blood.

Sequencing was done on a sample of blood. The clonotype originates from a woman aged 45-60 years with Graves' ophthalmopathy. V usage is TRBV6-9 and J usage is TRBJ2-1, with 15 positions matching TRBD2. This chain's CDR3 is CASSYFPGLAGGEQFF. CDR3 DNA sequence: TGTGCCAGCAGTTACTTTCCGGGACTAGCGGGAGGTGAGCAGTTCTTC.